The sequence of this TCR beta chain was determined in a study of blood T cells in healthy people across ages. Germline CDR1 and CDR2: SGHDT and YYEEEE. There are 16 residues in the CDR3. Trimming pared 4 bases from V and 5 bases from J, leaving 21 bases between. A second PCR, run for about 7 to 12 cycles, used a sample-barcoded 5' primer plus a J-beta primer mix. A template-switch adaptor containing 12 random nucleotides labeled each cDNA molecule. Each single sample gave us at least 2.5 million CDR3-containing paired-end reads. TCRdb processed the 5' RACE reads anew with MiXCR; each CDR3 protein has one entry. Found here are roughly 1.4 million distinct CDR3 sequences, 59% of them singletons; the top ten hold more than 6%.

The receptor was isolated from a man between 18 and 29 years old in good health. Input material: blood. This chain joins TRBV5-6 and TRBJ2-5; D perhaps matches TRBD2 (6 bases). DNA of the CDR3: TGTGCCAGCAGCCCACAGTCGACCCTAGCGTTGGAGACCCAGTACTTC. Its translation is CASSPQSTLALETQYF.